Included here is one T cell receptor (beta chain) sequence, with context. Clones were sequenced by immunoSEQ multiplex PCR, and TCRdb holds only the in-frame ones, with some missing. The sample lists around 51,000 clones, roughly 80% seen once, with roughly a tenth in the top ten. This record comes from a study of control samples from healthy donors and cancer patients. This sequence was found in a man aged 65 to 85 in good health. Material: blood.

The CDR3 DNA follows: TGTGCCATCAGCGCAGGGGCGACAGACGCCCAGTACTTC. It codes for CAISAGATDAQYF. The V gene is TRBV10-3, the J gene TRBJ2-5, with TRBD1 as a possible D gene (6 bases). There are 13 residues in the CDR3. V lost 6 bases and J 9 bases, leaving 17 bases between the germline ends. Germline CDR1 ENHRY, CDR2 SYGVKD.